The clone carrying this TCR beta chain was counted between two and nine times. This sample is part of a study of T cell repertoires in cytomegalovirus infection. In the study overall: Matching HLA type and CMV infection were both indicated by public TCR beta signatures.

TCRdb re-called the reads with MiXCR, one entry per CDR3 protein. The data contain 150,000 to 200,000 distinct CDR3 sequences, 17% of them singletons. Sequenced input: CD8+ T cells from PBMCs. This clonotype was obtained from a human donor in good health (CMV status not recorded). Some clones in this sample may be carry-over from other donors' samples.

The CDR3 loop reads CATSGTDRATNQPQHF. CDR3 DNA sequence: TGTGCCACCAGCGGGACCGACAGGGCAACTAATCAGCCCCAGCATTTT. The genes are TRBV15 and TRBJ1-5; 7 bases are a match to TRBD1. CDR3 size: 16 residues. With 5 bases clipped from V and 4 bases from J, the junction kept 11 bases outside the gene matches. Germline V gene data show CDR1 as LNHNV and CDR2 as YYDKDF (reference sequence).